These 2 T cell receptor beta chains were sequenced from one sample in a study of identical twins. A single record per CDR3 protein comes from TCRdb applying MiXCR to the 5' RACE reads. Of a few hundred thousand distinct CDR3 sequences in the sample, approximately 10% were seen once. In addition, the sample was reused for a study of yellow fever vaccine responses in identical twins.

Sequencing used PBMCs. These receptors originate from a woman aged 18-35 years in good health.

The sample holds many counts of this clonotype. The rearrangement uses TRBV7-2 and TRBJ2-2, with D unclear. The CDR3 spans 15 residues. Deletions cut 6 bases from V and 0 bases from J, with 11 bases between. Germline values: CDR1 SGHTA, CDR2 FQGNSA. This CDR3 is CASRGGPANTGELFF. CDR3 nucleotide sequence: TGTGCCAGCAGGGGTGGGCCCGCGAACACCGGGGAGCTGTTTTTT. Using reference TRBV7-2 and TRBJ2-2 for the parts outside the CDR3, the full variable domain is GAGVSQSPSNKVTEKGKDVELRCDPISGHTALYWYRQSLGQGLEFLIYFQGNSAPDKSGLPSDRFSAERTGGSVSTLTIQRTQQEDSAVYLCASRGGPANTGELFFGEGSRLTVL.

This clonotype showed up many times. The chain joins TRBV19 to TRBJ2-7, with D perhaps matching TRBD1 (6 bases). The CDR3 totals 13 residues. Germline V gives CDR1 LNHDA, CDR2 SQIVND (reference sequence). Trimming stripped 9 bases from V and 2 bases from J, with 14 bases between. The chain's CDR3 is CASAGDNTYEQYF. In DNA form, the CDR3 reads TGTGCCAGCGCCGGGGACAACACCTACGAGCAGTACTTC.